The 2 T cell receptor beta chains given below trace back to one sample, sequenced in a study of blood T cell repertoires in COVID-19. Generated by immunoSEQ multiplex PCR, the TCRdb table keeps only in-frame clones and is missing some. The sample has about 370,000 clones; more than 80% are singletons. The sequenced sample was PBMCs or T cells enriched from blood (not recorded which). Every receptor here comes from a man in his late teens or twenties who had recovered from COVID-19.

CDR3 sequence: CASSISGRGPYEQYF. The CDR3 DNA reads TGTGCCAGTAGTATATCTGGGAGAGGGCCCTACGAGCAGTACTTC. The rearrangement uses TRBV19 and TRBJ2-7; weak D call: TRBD2 (5 bases). The germline V and J ends were trimmed by 2 bases and 2 bases, with 13 bases remaining between them. Germline CDR1 LNHDA, CDR2 SQIVND (reference sequence). There are 15 residues in the CDR3.

The chain recombines TRBV11-2 with TRBJ2-2; 8 positions agree with TRBD2. Trimming took 5 bases from V and 5 from J; bases not matched to a gene: 7. This CDR3 contains 15 residues. The V gene's germline CDR1 is SGHAT and CDR2 FQNNGV. The CDR3 spells CASSPSGGGTGELFF. The CDR3 DNA reads as TGTGCCAGCAGCCCAAGCGGGGGCGGTACCGGGGAGCTGTTTTTT.